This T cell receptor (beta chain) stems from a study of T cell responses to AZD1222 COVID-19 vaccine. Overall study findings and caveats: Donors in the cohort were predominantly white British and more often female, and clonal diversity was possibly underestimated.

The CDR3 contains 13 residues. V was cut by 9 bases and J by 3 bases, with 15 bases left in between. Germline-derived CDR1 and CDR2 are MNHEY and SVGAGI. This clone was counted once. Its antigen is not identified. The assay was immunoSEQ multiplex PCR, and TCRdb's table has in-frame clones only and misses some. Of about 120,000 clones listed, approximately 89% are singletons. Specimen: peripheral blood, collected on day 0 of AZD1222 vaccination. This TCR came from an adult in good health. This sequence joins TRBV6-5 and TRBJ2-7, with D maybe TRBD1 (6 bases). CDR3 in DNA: TGTGCCAGTGCGTTCGGCAGGGGCTACGAGCAGTACTTC. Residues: CASAFGRGYEQYF.